This T cell receptor beta chain was documented in a study of beta chain features in type 1 diabetes (dated by TCRdb to the late 2010s). Study-wide context: No differences in mean age, gender distribution, total cell number or subset yield were found between patients and healthy donors. A total of 85 million to 140 million sorted cells were examined across all samples, and a strong correlation was observed between cell number per subset and RNA yield. The study compared the TCRB repertoires of sorted circulating CD4+ T cell subsets in recently diagnosed type 1 diabetes patients with those in matched healthy donors. Whereas all 28 donors provided naive and central memory subsets, regulatory and stem cell-like memory subsets were isolated from just 8 patients and about eight healthy donors.

The germline V gene (reference sequence) provides CDR1 GTSNPN and CDR2 SVGIG. Unmatched junction bases come to 6, with V trimmed by 4 bases and J by 1 base. Including the terminal cysteine and phenylalanine, the CDR3 comprises 15 residues. The retained sequence is limited to the CDR3, 45 bases, with the frame set at the first base. The High Capacity cDNA Reverse Transcription Kit was used to reverse transcribe all of the isolated RNA, meaning that expressed TCRB transcripts were what got sequenced. Deep immunoSEQ sequencing was performed on naive, central memory and regulatory T cell samples, with an average of around 3.5 million total reads per sample. Sorted cells were lysed in RLT buffer and RNA was extracted with DNase-treated RNeasy Micro or Mini kits, depending on cell number. To prevent cross-contamination, every cell subset was processed on its own, while patient and healthy donor samples were processed together. The immunoSEQ multiplex PCR was used to amplify TCRB sequences from cDNA, yielding 87-bp fragments that span the CDR3 region. The amplicons were sequenced using the Illumina HiSeq platform. The paper's data handling went like this. Synthetic template baselines were used to correct PCR bias computationally, reads within Hamming distance 2 were collapsed together, and singletons that could not be merged were discarded. By aligning reads against IMGT, V, D and J genes, CDR3 length, and insertions or deletions at six rearrangement sites were assigned. Within each subset, clonotype counts were normalized to sorted cell number, and only after that were true diversity and Gini coefficients computed with the tcR R package. The overlap coefficient, calculated on TCRB nucleotide sequences, was used to quantify repertoire sharing. The table was pulled from immuneACCESS by TCRdb, which kept in-frame rearrangements only. Such tables lose some clones; where checked, under half of the loss comes from unresolved V genes, and the rest has no known cause. V and J calls and clone size are copied from that table; D and trimming were computed from the DNA. The sample table contains around 200,000 clones; only one count was recorded for about 13% of them. The ten top clones hold 0.5% to 0.75% of the sample.

Summary of the overall study and its limitations: In all four CD4+ subsets, TCRB CDR3 length was moderately but significantly shorter in type 1 diabetes patients. At VDJ recombination sites, patients with type 1 diabetes made fewer insertions and deleted more nucleotides, a pattern implying thymic rearrangement abnormalities. Naive, central memory and regulatory TCRB repertoires appeared to be more alike among patients than among healthy donors. Shorter templates might be favored by PCR, yet because patient and control samples were amplified and corrected together, any such skew would affect both groups equally. Only small numbers of individuals were included in the HLA sub-analyses, which left unresolved whether HLA type had any influence on TCRB rearrangement. Because cDNA was sequenced instead of genomic DNA, activated cells with high expression could be over-represented, although the groups did not differ in activation or CD3 levels.

This clone was detected ten times or more. The clone's antigen remains unknown. Within one base of it there is no much larger clone, and no base qualities were kept. Each donor gave one peripheral blood draw, around 0.12 L on average, collected into heparinised tubes. A BD FACSAria II was used to sort naive, central memory, regulatory and stem cell-like memory CD4+ T cells with a panel that included CD45RO, CCR7, CD25, CD127, CD95 and CD27. A purity above 95% was achieved for all sorted populations. Right away, PBMCs were isolated by Lymphoprep density gradient centrifugation and were stained directly, with no culture step. So that batch effects would be minimized, each experiment stained and sorted samples in pairs, pairing one healthy donor with one patient.

The specimen sequenced was central memory CD4+ T cells from blood. The V gene is TRBV30 and the J gene is TRBJ2-2; 7 central bases correspond to TRBD1. The receptor was isolated from a woman aged 18-29 years in good health. The nucleotide sequence reads as follows: TGTGCCTGGAAGGGGCAGGGGGTGAACACCGGGGAGCTGTTTTTT. It specifies CAWKGQGVNTGELFF.